This TCR beta chain was captured by sequencing in a study of blood T cell repertoires in COVID-19. Study-level information: COVID-19 samples, acute and convalescent, were from the United States, Italy and Spain. T cells, B-cell-depleted T cells, or PBMCs provided the cDNA or gDNA that served as material.

Germline CDR1 and CDR2: SNHLY and FYNNEI. The V gene lost 4 bases and the J gene lost 0 bases, with 13 bases spanning the gap. This CDR3 has 16 residues. In the source study's methods: Reference gene primer amplification gave estimated nucleated cell counts. This table comes from immunoSEQ multiplex PCR, and its TCRdb copy is limited to in-frame clones, with some not included. Clone size and V and J calls were adopted from that table, with D and trimming inferred from the DNA. The sample carries 200,000 to 300,000 clones, 70% to 90% recorded once. The specimen sequenced was peripheral blood. This sequence was found in a middle-aged woman with acute or convalescent COVID-19. V is TRBV2 and J is TRBJ2-1; D is unclear. CDR3 protein: CASSGNSYLSYNEQFF. CDR3 in DNA: TGTGCCAGCAGTGGTAACAGCTACCTCTCCTACAATGAGCAGTTCTTC. Filled out from reference TRBV2 and TRBJ2-1, the complete variable domain reads EPEVTQTPSHQVTQMGQEVILRCVPISNHLYFYWYRQILGQKVEFLVSFYNNEISEKSEIFDDQFSVERPDGSNFTLKIRSTKLEDSAMYFCASSGNSYLSYNEQFFGPGTRLTVL.